This record concerns one TCR beta chain sequence. The CDR3 is 15 residues long. Per germline, CDR1 SGHRS and CDR2 YFSETQ. Germline trimming cut 0 bases from V and 5 bases from J; bases unmatched to any gene: 8. The source of the sample is a study of blood T cell repertoires in COVID-19. This table comes from immunoSEQ multiplex PCR, and its TCRdb copy is limited to in-frame clones, with some not included. This table holds 230,000 or so clones, around 84% found once. The chain couples TRBV5-1 to TRBJ2-7, with 7 bases aligning to TRBD1. The source is a man aged 25-45 years with active or convalescent COVID-19. The sequencing input was peripheral blood. The CDR3 here is CASSLVGGQFNEQYF. The CDR3 DNA follows: TGCGCCAGCAGCTTGGTTGGGGGACAGTTCAACGAGCAGTACTTC.